This entry lists 25 T cell receptor beta chains sequenced from one sample in a study of T cell repertoires in cytomegalovirus infection. One entry per CDR3 protein, called by TCRdb with MiXCR from the reads. The table records more than 650,000 distinct CDR3 sequences, 35% of them present only once. Specimen: PBMCs. These receptors originate from a human donor in good health (CMV status not recorded). Some clones in this sample may be carry-over from other donors' samples.

The chain has TRBV4-2 and TRBJ1-1, with 7 bases lining up with TRBD1. CDR3 size: 16 residues. V dropped 2 bases and J dropped 6; count of bases not matched to a gene: 12. Germline V gives CDR1 LGHNA, CDR2 YNFKEQ. CDR3 residues: CASSQLGPQGKAEAFF. In nucleotides, the CDR3 is TGTGCCAGCAGCCAACTCGGCCCACAGGGGAAGGCTGAAGCTTTCTTT.

This clonotype was recorded many times. Here the CDR3 reads CASSLVLAGRYEQYF. The CDR3 region has the DNA TGTGCCAGCAGCTTAGTGCTAGCGGGGCGTTACGAGCAGTACTTC. This sequence joins TRBV7-2 and TRBJ2-7, with 9 bases aligning to TRBD2. V gave up 1 base and J gave up 4 bases; unmatched junction bases: 5. This CDR3 is built from 15 residues. Germline CDR1 reads SGHTA; CDR2 reads FQGNSA.

This clonotype has at least ten counts. J is TRBJ1-6 and V is TRBV7-2; D gene unclear. In germline, CDR1 is SGHTA, CDR2 FQGNSA. This CDR3 is built from 16 residues. Trimming pared 3 bases from V and 9 bases from J, leaving 18 bases between. CDR3 residues: CASSFTPGLEGSPLHF. In DNA, the CDR3 is TGTGCCAGCAGCTTTACCCCCGGGCTCGAGGGTTCACCCCTCCACTTT.

This clonotype has only a few counts. The chain couples TRBV20-1 to TRBJ2-7; no firm D call. Between the trimmed V and J ends, which lost 3 bases and 6 bases, there was a span of 12 bases. CDR3 length: 12 residues. The V gene's germline CDR1 is DFQATT and CDR2 SNEGSKA (reference sequence). CDR3 residues: CSASPGLREQYF. In nucleotides, the CDR3 is TGCAGTGCTAGTCCCGGATTGCGCGAGCAGTACTTC.

The chain combines TRBV12-3 or TRBV12-4 with TRBJ1-1; 8 bases align to TRBD1. V was pared by 8 bases and J by 5 bases, with 7 bases of the junction left unmatched. The CDR3 extends over 13 amino acids. CDR3 region: CASRGQGRTEAFF. In DNA, the CDR3 is TGTGCCAGCCGAGGACAGGGAAGGACTGAAGCTTTCTTT.

This clonotype was seen once. The junction differs from germline at one of its ends, possibly a read error. The chain employs TRBV12-3 or TRBV12-4 and TRBJ2-7, with D uncertain. The CDR3 has 13 amino acids. DNA for the CDR3: TGTGCCAGCAGTTTGAGGACGGTCTACGATCAGTACTTC. This translates into CASSLRTVYDQYF.

The table lists this clonotype with a few counts. V and J are TRBV11-2 and TRBJ2-1, with D tentatively TRBD2 (6 bases). V lost 6 bases and J 3 bases, leaving 18 bases between the germline ends. The CDR3 is 16 residues long. Germline CDR1 and CDR2: SGHAT and FQNNGV. The CDR3 coding sequence is TGTGCCAGCAGTGTTAGCGTGGGGGAGGACTACAATGAGCAGTTCTTC. This sequence encodes CASSVSVGEDYNEQFF.

This clonotype was seen more than once but under ten times. The chain couples TRBV10-2 to TRBJ2-1; 12 positions match TRBD2. From germline, CDR1 is WSHSY and CDR2 SAAADI. CDR3 length: 21 amino acids. The V and J ends lost 3 bases and 7 bases, in that order; junction bases with no gene match: 22. This chain's CDR3 is CASSEVLGSSGRAVGKNEQFF. The CDR3, as DNA: TGCGCCAGCAGTGAAGTCCTAGGTTCTAGCGGGAGGGCCGTTGGTAAGAATGAGCAGTTCTTC.

V is TRBV28 and J is TRBJ2-1; no clear D. The CDR3 is 13 residues long. CDR1 and CDR2 from the germline V gene are MDHEN and SYDVKM. Trimming took off 8 bases at V and 4 bases at J, with 12 bases between the two ends. CDR3 in amino acids: CASLGSIYNEQFF. CDR3 sequence (DNA): TGTGCCAGCCTCGGTTCTATTTACAATGAGCAGTTCTTC.

This clonotype was recorded a few times. V usage is TRBV2 and J usage is TRBJ2-7, with 11 bases aligning to TRBD2. The CDR3 covers 16 residues. The J segment lost 2 bases and the V segment lost 7 bases, leaving 10 bases of the junction unmatched. Germline assignment: CDR1 SNHLY and CDR2 FYNNEI. The CDR3 sequence is CASTDPLAGGAYEQYF. CDR3 coding DNA: TGTGCCAGCACCGACCCCCTAGCGGGAGGAGCCTACGAGCAGTACTTC.

CDR3 sequence: CASSSLQNYGYTF. DNA for the CDR3: TGTGCCAGCAGCTCCCTCCAGAACTATGGCTACACCTTC. This rearrangement joins TRBV7-2 to TRBJ1-2; unclear D gene. Germline V gene lookup returns CDR1 SGHTA and CDR2 FQGNSA. The CDR3 spans 13 residues. With 4 bases removed from V and 2 bases from J, the gap between germline ends came to 8 bases.

This clonotype occurred many times. The chain uses TRBV7-2 and TRBJ2-1; possibly TRBD1 for D (6 bases). CDR3 length: 14 residues. V gave up 7 bases and J gave up 7 bases, with 17 bases separating them. Germline V gene lookup returns CDR1 SGHTA and CDR2 FQGNSA. CDR3 in DNA: TGTGCCAGCACCCCGGCCTACAGGGAAAATGAGCAGTTCTTC. Protein sequence: CASTPAYRENEQFF.

The rearrangement joins TRBV5-8 to TRBJ2-4; the D call may be TRBD1 or TRBD2 (6 bases each). The V end lost 4 bases, the J end lost 8 bases, and 19 bases lay between the germline ends. Germline V gene lookup returns CDR1 SGHTS and CDR2 YDEGEE. This CDR3 comprises 15 residues. The CDR3 spells CASSPGAGGADIQYF. The CDR3 DNA is TGTGCCAGCAGCCCGGGGGCCGGGGGCGCGGACATTCAGTACTTC.

Comments on this clonotype: The junction departs from germline at one end; a sequencing error may be responsible. The chain joins TRBV7-7 to TRBJ1-1, with D possibly matching TRBD1 (5 bases). The germline V gene encodes CDR1 SSHAT and CDR2 FNYEAQ (reference sequence). The CDR3 extends over 16 amino acids. Here the CDR3 DNA reads TGTGCTAGCAGCTTAGCGGGTGGAGAGGGGAGCACTGAAGCTTTCTTT. Protein: CASSLAGGEGSTEAFF.

This clonotype was counted a few times. The genes are TRBV29-1 and TRBJ2-2, with 8 bases lining up with TRBD2. CDR1 is SQVTM and CDR2 is ANQGSEA in the germline V gene. There are 15 residues in the CDR3. V lost 7 bases, J lost 0 bases, and 7 bases stayed unmatched. The CDR3 loop is CSAAVAGSNTGELFF. CDR3 DNA: TGCAGCGCTGCCGTAGCGGGATCGAACACCGGGGAGCTGTTTTTT.

This chain connects TRBV6-6 to TRBJ1-5; 7 bases fit TRBD1. The CDR3 is 16 residues long. Germline CDR1 MNHNY, CDR2 SVGAGI (reference sequence). The trim removed 4 bases at V and 1 base at J, leaving 7 bases unmatched. The DNA of the CDR3 is TGTGCCAGCAGTTCTCCGACAGGGTCAAGCAATCAGCCCCAGCATTTT. This gives the protein CASSSPTGSSNQPQHF.

This clonotype was counted many times. The V gene is TRBV7-6, the J gene TRBJ1-4, with 9 nucleotides matching TRBD1. Trimming cost V 4 bases and J 5 bases; bases outside gene matches: 2. The germline V gene encodes CDR1 SGHVS and CDR2 FNYEAQ. CDR3 length equals 14 residues. The CDR3 sequence: CASSWTGDNEKLFF. The DNA for the CDR3 is TGTGCCAGCAGCTGGACAGGGGACAATGAAAAACTGTTTTTT.

J is TRBJ2-5 and V is TRBV10-3, with 9 bases fitting TRBD2. The CDR3 has 16 amino acids. Germline CDR1 and CDR2: ENHRY and SYGVKD. Unmatched junction bases numbered 10, after V lost 3 bases and J lost 5 bases. The CDR3 is CAISEVASGVGETQYF. CDR3 coding DNA: TGTGCCATCAGTGAAGTGGCTAGCGGGGTCGGGGAGACCCAGTACTTC.

V is TRBV29-1 and J is TRBJ2-7; TRBD1 aligns across 7 bases. CDR1 SQVTM and CDR2 ANQGSEA come from the germline V gene. CDR3 length: 12 amino acids. With 7 bases clipped from V and 5 bases from J, the junction kept 8 bases outside the gene matches. The CDR3: CSARQGKDEQYF. As DNA, the CDR3 is TGCAGCGCTCGACAGGGCAAAGACGAGCAGTACTTC.

This clonotype showed up just a few times. The CDR3, as DNA: TGTGCCAGCAGCTTAGGGCAGGGCCTTCTAGCTAGCAATCAGCCCCAGCATTTT. It codes for CASSLGQGLLASNQPQHF. J is TRBJ1-5 and V is TRBV7-2; D perhaps matches TRBD1 (5 bases). CDR3 length: 18 amino acids. Per germline, CDR1 SGHTA and CDR2 FQGNSA. Trimming shortened V by 1 base and J by 0 bases, and 16 bases separated the two germline ends. Drawing the rest from reference TRBV7-2 and TRBJ1-5, the complete variable domain is GAGVSQSPSNKVTEKGKDVELRCDPISGHTALYWYRQSLGQGLEFLIYFQGNSAPDKSGLPSDRFSAERTGGSVSTLTIQRTQQEDSAVYLCASSLGQGLLASNQPQHFGDGTRLSIL.

Concerning this clonotype itself: The junction departs from germline at one end; a sequencing error may be responsible. The gene calls are TRBV7-8 and TRBJ1-2, with D unresolved. There are 14 residues in the CDR3. Germline CDR1 reads SGHVS; CDR2 reads FQNEAQ. In DNA, the CDR3 is TGTGCCAGCAGCTTAGGTTATGGGAGCTATTGCTACACCTTC. Translating gives CASSLGYGSYCYTF.

This clonotype occurred a few times. V gene TRBV5-6 combines with J gene TRBJ2-2, with D perhaps assigned TRBD1 or TRBD2 (6 bases each). Germline assignment: CDR1 SGHDT and CDR2 YYEEEE. Trimming shortened V by 4 bases and J by 0 bases, and 13 bases separated the two germline ends. The CDR3 has 16 residues. The CDR3 region has the DNA TGTGCCAGCAGCGGAGGGGGGCTTGCGAACACCGGGGAGCTGTTTTTT. Translated, it gives CASSGGGLANTGELFF.

This clonotype showed up many times. A read error may account for a junction end that differs from germline. J is TRBJ1-5 and V is TRBV4-1, with D uncertain. The CDR3 extends over 12 amino acids. Looked up from germline, CDR1 is MGHRA and CDR2 is YSYEKL. CDR3 sequence reads: CASSPPNQPQHF. The CDR3 nucleotides read TGTGCCAGCAGTCCCCCTAATCAGCCCCAGCATTTT.

This clonotype occurred a few times. The J gene is TRBJ2-2, the V gene TRBV5-5; D is ambiguous. The CDR3 loop spans 11 amino acids. CDR1 is SGHKS, CDR2 YYEKEE, per germline (reference sequence). The ends were cut back, 6 bases at V and 6 bases at J, with 6 bases in the middle. The CDR3 protein is CASKGSGELFF. The CDR3 DNA sequence: TGTGCCAGCAAGGGATCCGGGGAGCTGTTTTTT. Combining the CDR3 with reference TRBV5-5 and TRBJ2-2 gives the whole variable domain DAGVTQSPTHLIKTRGQQVTLRCSPISGHKSVSWYQQVLGQGPQFIFQYYEKEERGRGNFPDRFSARQFPNYSSELNVNALLLGDSALYLCASKGSGELFFGEGSRLTVL.

This clonotype has more than one count but fewer than ten. The rearrangement joins TRBV11-2 to TRBJ2-1; 8 bases map to TRBD2. CDR3 length equals 17 residues. Germline V gene sequence: CDR1 SGHAT, CDR2 FQNNGV. V shed 2 bases and J 4 bases; nucleotides not matched to a gene: 10. CDR3 protein: CASSLTDGGATYNEQFF. Here the CDR3 DNA reads TGTGCCAGCAGCTTAACCGACGGGGGGGCCACTTACAATGAGCAGTTCTTC.